The rows below give T cell receptor beta chains drawn from one sample of a study of glioma-infiltrating T cells after dendritic cell vaccination. Only in-frame clones appear in the TCRdb table, and some are missing; sequencing was by immunoSEQ multiplex PCR. The sample records about 73,000 clones, around 80% being singletons. The sequences come from blood, collected before dendritic cell vaccination. These receptors were obtained from a human donor with glioblastoma. Both conserved end residues are part of each CDR3. The D gene is left open where the match is weak. Clone size is shown for a subset of rows, as once, few, many or a class of expanded clone.

v_gene: TRBV10-2; d_gene: TRBD2; j_gene: TRBJ2-5; abundance: -; CDR3nt: TGCGCCAGCAGTTCGGCGGGAGGGGTGCCCCAGTACTTC; CDR3aa: CASSSAGGVPQYF
v_gene: TRBV11-2; d_gene: TRBD1; j_gene: TRBJ2-7; abundance: -; CDR3nt: TGTGCCAGCAGCGCACGAGGGACAGGTTTACGAGGGCAGTACTTC; CDR3aa: CASSARGTGLRGQYF
v_gene: TRBV9; d_gene: TRBD1; j_gene: TRBJ1-3; abundance: -; CDR3nt: TGTGCCAGCAGCCCCCTCCCCCTCCCGGGACAGGGGGGAAACACCATATATTTT; CDR3aa: CASSPLPLPGQGGNTIYF
v_gene: TRBV5-1; d_gene: -; j_gene: TRBJ1-4; abundance: few; CDR3nt: TGCGCCAGCAGCTTGTGGAACAGACCTAATGAAAAACTGTTTTTT; CDR3aa: CASSLWNRPNEKLFF
v_gene: TRBV30; d_gene: TRBD1; j_gene: TRBJ2-1; abundance: -; CDR3nt: TGTGCCTGGAGTGTGGACAGGGCGCAGTTCTTC; CDR3aa: CAWSVDRAQFF
v_gene: TRBV5-1; d_gene: -; j_gene: TRBJ2-3; abundance: -; CDR3nt: TGCGCCAGCAGCCCCACGCGGCCAGATACGCAGTATTTT; CDR3aa: CASSPTRPDTQYF
v_gene: TRBV21-1; d_gene: -; j_gene: TRBJ1-2; abundance: -; CDR3nt: TGTGCCAGCAGCACCCCCGGACAGGCCAGCTACACCTTC; CDR3aa: CASSTPGQASYTF
v_gene: TRBV6-1; d_gene: -; j_gene: TRBJ1-2; abundance: few; CDR3nt: TGTGCCAGCAGTGGCAGCCACTTAGCTGGCTACACCTTC; CDR3aa: CASSGSHLAGYTF
v_gene: TRBV5-1; d_gene: -; j_gene: TRBJ1-4; abundance: -; CDR3nt: TGCGCCAGCAGCTTGGCCACTAACACTTATAATGAAAAACTGTTTTTT; CDR3aa: CASSLATNTYNEKLFF
v_gene: TRBV27; d_gene: TRBD1; j_gene: TRBJ2-2; abundance: -; CDR3nt: TGTGCCAGCAGGATGGGACAGGGACTGTCCGGGGAGCTGTTTTTT; CDR3aa: CASRMGQGLSGELFF
v_gene: TRBV7-8; d_gene: -; j_gene: TRBJ1-3; abundance: -; CDR3nt: TGTGCCAGCAGCCAAACCGGGTCCTCTGGAAACACCATATATTTT; CDR3aa: CASSQTGSSGNTIYF
v_gene: TRBV10-1; d_gene: -; j_gene: TRBJ2-2; abundance: -; CDR3nt: TGCGCCAGCAGCAAGCAGGAGGGGAACACCGGGGAGCTGTTTTTT; CDR3aa: CASSKQEGNTGELFF
v_gene: TRBV6-5; d_gene: -; j_gene: TRBJ2-3; abundance: -; CDR3nt: TGTGCCAGCAGTTACTCGTCGGGAGCTAGCACAGATACGCAGTATTTT; CDR3aa: CASSYSSGASTDTQYF
v_gene: TRBV5-1; d_gene: TRBD1; j_gene: TRBJ2-7; abundance: once; CDR3nt: TGCGCCAGCGGGACAGGGCAAATGAGGGAGCAGTACTTC; CDR3aa: CASGTGQMREQYF
v_gene: TRBV6-5; d_gene: -; j_gene: TRBJ1-6; abundance: -; CDR3nt: TGTGCCAGCAGGGCAGTCCCGAGCGATAATTCACCCCTCCACTTT; CDR3aa: CASRAVPSDNSPLHF
v_gene: TRBV7-2; d_gene: -; j_gene: TRBJ1-5; abundance: -; CDR3nt: TGTGCCAGCAGCGACTTCGTTCAGCCCCAGCATTTT; CDR3aa: CASSDFVQPQHF
v_gene: TRBV5-1; d_gene: TRBD1; j_gene: TRBJ2-2; abundance: -; CDR3nt: TGCGCCAGCAGCCGGGACAGGGGGGCGAACACCGGGGAGCTGTTTTTT; CDR3aa: CASSRDRGANTGELFF
v_gene: TRBV6-1; d_gene: -; j_gene: TRBJ2-3; abundance: -; CDR3nt: TGTGCCAGCAACCGGGACACTCCAGATACGCAGTATTTT; CDR3aa: CASNRDTPDTQYF
v_gene: TRBV30; d_gene: -; j_gene: TRBJ1-2; abundance: -; CDR3nt: TGTGCCTGGAGTGTTCGGAGCGATGGCTACACCTTC; CDR3aa: CAWSVRSDGYTF
v_gene: TRBV5-1; d_gene: TRBD1; j_gene: TRBJ1-4; abundance: -; CDR3nt: TGCGCCAGCAGCTACACAGGGGGTATCGTTGAAAAACTGTTTTTT; CDR3aa: CASSYTGGIVEKLFF
v_gene: TRBV29-1; d_gene: TRBD2; j_gene: TRBJ2-5; abundance: -; CDR3nt: TGCAGCGGTAGCGGGACTAGCGGCGCGGAGACCCAGTACTTC; CDR3aa: CSGSGTSGAETQYF
v_gene: TRBV2; d_gene: -; j_gene: TRBJ1-5; abundance: once; CDR3nt: TGTGCCAGCAGTTCGGGAAATAGCAATCAGCCCCAGCATTTT; CDR3aa: CASSSGNSNQPQHF
v_gene: TRBV29-1; d_gene: -; j_gene: TRBJ1-2; abundance: -; CDR3nt: TGCAGCGTTGAAGGATGGAGGAACTATGGCTACACCTTC; CDR3aa: CSVEGWRNYGYTF
v_gene: TRBV6-1; d_gene: -; j_gene: TRBJ2-7; abundance: -; CDR3nt: TGTGCCAGCAGTGAAGCGCTTCGGGTCTTGGAGCAGTACTTC; CDR3aa: CASSEALRVLEQYF
v_gene: TRBV11-2; d_gene: -; j_gene: TRBJ1-2; abundance: -; CDR3nt: TGTGCCAGCAGCTTGATGGAGCGAGGCTATGGCTACACCTTC; CDR3aa: CASSLMERGYGYTF
v_gene: TRBV2; d_gene: TRBD1; j_gene: TRBJ2-6; abundance: -; CDR3nt: TGTGCCAGCAGGGCCGGACAGGGCCGCTCTGGGGCCAACGTCCTGACTTTC; CDR3aa: CASRAGQGRSGANVLTF
v_gene: TRBV7-2; d_gene: -; j_gene: TRBJ1-2; abundance: -; CDR3nt: TGTGCCAGCACCCGGGAGAGTGCAGACTATGGCTACACCTTC; CDR3aa: CASTRESADYGYTF
v_gene: TRBV19; d_gene: -; j_gene: TRBJ2-2; abundance: -; CDR3nt: TGTGCCAGTAGTCCCAGGGTCACCACCGGGGAGCTGTTTTTT; CDR3aa: CASSPRVTTGELFF
v_gene: TRBV19; d_gene: TRBD1; j_gene: TRBJ1-3; abundance: -; CDR3nt: TGTGCCAGTAGCAACAGGGGGCTCGGACCTGGAAACACCATATATTTT; CDR3aa: CASSNRGLGPGNTIYF
v_gene: TRBV19; d_gene: TRBD2; j_gene: TRBJ2-1; abundance: -; CDR3nt: TGTGCCAGTACCATCGGTGGGTCTCGGGGGGATGAGCAGTTCTTC; CDR3aa: CASTIGGSRGDEQFF
v_gene: TRBV4-2; d_gene: TRBD2; j_gene: TRBJ2-3; abundance: -; CDR3nt: TGTGCCAGCAGCCAAGATGGTACTAGCGGGGGGTCCGGTACGCAGTATTTT; CDR3aa: CASSQDGTSGGSGTQYF
v_gene: TRBV27; d_gene: -; j_gene: TRBJ2-5; abundance: -; CDR3nt: TGTGCCAGCAGTCCCAGGGTAGAAGAGACCCAGTACTTC; CDR3aa: CASSPRVEETQYF
v_gene: TRBV11-2; d_gene: TRBD2; j_gene: TRBJ2-3; abundance: -; CDR3nt: TGTGCCAGCAGCCCTCGTTGGACTAGCGGGAGCACAGATACGCAGTATTTT; CDR3aa: CASSPRWTSGSTDTQYF
v_gene: TRBV5-1; d_gene: TRBD1; j_gene: TRBJ1-1; abundance: -; CDR3nt: TGCGCCAGCAGCCTCCGGACAGGGACGAACGGTGAAGCTTTCTTT; CDR3aa: CASSLRTGTNGEAFF
v_gene: TRBV5-1; d_gene: -; j_gene: TRBJ1-4; abundance: -; CDR3nt: TGCGCCAGCAGCTTGGGGCAGGAATTTGAAAAACTGTTTTTT; CDR3aa: CASSLGQEFEKLFF
v_gene: TRBV6-1; d_gene: -; j_gene: TRBJ2-1; abundance: -; CDR3nt: TGTGCCAGCAACAAGAACCTAGTAGGTGAGCAGTTCTTC; CDR3aa: CASNKNLVGEQFF
v_gene: TRBV29-1; d_gene: -; j_gene: TRBJ1-1; abundance: -; CDR3nt: TGCAGCGTTGTAATAGGGTCGGGGGGCACTGAAGCTTTCTTT; CDR3aa: CSVVIGSGGTEAFF
v_gene: TRBV15; d_gene: -; j_gene: TRBJ1-3; abundance: once; CDR3nt: TGTGCCACCAGCAGAGAAACGCCGAGCTCTGGAAACACCATATATTTT; CDR3aa: CATSRETPSSGNTIYF
v_gene: TRBV27; d_gene: -; j_gene: TRBJ1-1; abundance: -; CDR3nt: TGTGCCAGCAGTTTTGGCGGATATGGTCGGGCTTTCTTT; CDR3aa: CASSFGGYGRAFF
v_gene: TRBV5-1; d_gene: TRBD1; j_gene: TRBJ1-1; abundance: -; CDR3nt: TGCGCCAGCAGCTTTACAGGGGGCCCTGAAGCTTTCTTT; CDR3aa: CASSFTGGPEAFF
v_gene: TRBV7-2; d_gene: -; j_gene: TRBJ1-6; abundance: -; CDR3nt: TGTGCCAGCAGCTTGGGGCTGCTGTCGGATTCACCCCTCCACTTT; CDR3aa: CASSLGLLSDSPLHF
v_gene: TRBV18; d_gene: TRBD2; j_gene: TRBJ2-3; abundance: -; CDR3nt: TGTGCCAGCTCACCACCCCTAGCGGGGCATACGCAGTATTTT; CDR3aa: CASSPPLAGHTQYF
v_gene: TRBV6-5; d_gene: TRBD1; j_gene: TRBJ1-2; abundance: -; CDR3nt: TGTGCCAGCAGTTACTCAGGACAGGCCTATGGCTACACCTTC; CDR3aa: CASSYSGQAYGYTF
v_gene: TRBV7-6; d_gene: TRBD1; j_gene: TRBJ2-7; abundance: -; CDR3nt: TGTGCCAGCAGCTTGAACAGGGGGAGCGTGAACTCCTACGAGCAGTACTTC; CDR3aa: CASSLNRGSVNSYEQYF
v_gene: TRBV10-3; d_gene: TRBD2; j_gene: TRBJ2-3; abundance: -; CDR3nt: TGTGCCATCAGTATCACTAGCGGGAGTACAGATACGCAGTATTTT; CDR3aa: CAISITSGSTDTQYF
v_gene: TRBV5-1; d_gene: -; j_gene: TRBJ1-4; abundance: -; CDR3nt: TGCGCCAGCAGCTTGGAGGGACAACGGGGTGAAAAACTGTTTTTT; CDR3aa: CASSLEGQRGEKLFF
v_gene: TRBV7-2; d_gene: -; j_gene: TRBJ1-1; abundance: -; CDR3nt: TGTGCCAGCAGCTTAGATTCGGTCAGGGACACTGAAGCTTTCTTT; CDR3aa: CASSLDSVRDTEAFF
v_gene: TRBV5-1; d_gene: TRBD2; j_gene: TRBJ2-3; abundance: -; CDR3nt: TGCGCCAGCAGCCCCCTTCCGGGAGGGACCTCGGATACGCAGTATTTT; CDR3aa: CASSPLPGGTSDTQYF